This record concerns one T cell receptor (beta chain) sequence. The entry originates in a study of T cells in Graves' hyperthyroidism and ophthalmopathy. The CDR3 is 13 amino acids. Germline-derived CDR1 and CDR2 are SGHTS and YDEGEE. V dropped 3 bases and J dropped 7 bases, with 13 bases sitting between them. Amplification of TCR beta CDR3 regions used RNA as the template. The study used the HTBI primer set for a first-round RT-PCR of the TCR CDR3. TCRdb ran MiXCR on the multiplex PCR reads and lists one entry per CDR3 protein. The sample holds around 530,000 distinct CDR3 sequences; 15% to 20% are singletons and the top ten take approximately 18%.

The V call is TRBV5-8, the J call TRBJ1-1; D unclear. Sequencing was performed on blood. The TCR comes from a woman under 30 with Graves' ophthalmopathy. The CDR3 spells CASSSQESGEAFF. CDR3 DNA: TGTGCCAGCAGCTCTCAGGAGTCGGGTGAAGCTTTCTTT.